This T cell receptor beta chain was recovered during a study of PD-L1 blockade in urothelial cancer. This clone appeared once. Time point denoted: pretreatment peripheral blood. Produced via immunoSEQ multiplex PCR; TCRdb's table is partial and in-frame only. The table includes some 89,000 clones, approximately 81% detected once. Germline CDR1 reads SGHRS; CDR2 reads YFSETQ. The CDR3 covers 13 residues. V dropped 4 bases and J dropped 3; count of bases not matched to a gene: 3. Sequences were derived from PBMCs, sampled around atezolizumab (anti-PD-L1) treatment. The V call is TRBV5-1, the J call TRBJ2-5; TRBD1 matches at 7 bases. This TCR was sampled from a man between 60 and 75 years old with urothelial cancer. The CDR3 nucleotides read TGCGCCAGCAGCACAGGACAGGAAGAGACCCAGTACTTC. Translated, it gives CASSTGQEETQYF.